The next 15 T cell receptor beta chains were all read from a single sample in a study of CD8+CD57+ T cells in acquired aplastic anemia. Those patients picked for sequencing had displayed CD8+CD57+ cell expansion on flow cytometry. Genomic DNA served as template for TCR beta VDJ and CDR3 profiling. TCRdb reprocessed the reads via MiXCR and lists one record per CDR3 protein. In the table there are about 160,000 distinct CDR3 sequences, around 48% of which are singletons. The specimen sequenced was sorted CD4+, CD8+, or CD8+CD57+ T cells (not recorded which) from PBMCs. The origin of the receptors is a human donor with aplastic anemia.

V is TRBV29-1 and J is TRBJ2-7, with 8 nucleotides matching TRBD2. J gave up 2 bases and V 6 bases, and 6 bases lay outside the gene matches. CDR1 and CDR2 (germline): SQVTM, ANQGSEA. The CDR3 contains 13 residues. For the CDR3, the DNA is TGCAGCGTCCCGGGAGGGGGGGCCTACGAGCAGTACTTC. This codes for CSVPGGGAYEQYF.

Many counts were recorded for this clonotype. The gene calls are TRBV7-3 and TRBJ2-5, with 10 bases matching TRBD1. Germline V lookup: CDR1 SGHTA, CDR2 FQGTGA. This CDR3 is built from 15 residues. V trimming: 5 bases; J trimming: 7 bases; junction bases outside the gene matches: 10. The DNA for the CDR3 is TGTGCCAGCAGCGAGGCGCCGGGACAGGGGATGACCCAGTACTTC. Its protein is CASSEAPGQGMTQYF.

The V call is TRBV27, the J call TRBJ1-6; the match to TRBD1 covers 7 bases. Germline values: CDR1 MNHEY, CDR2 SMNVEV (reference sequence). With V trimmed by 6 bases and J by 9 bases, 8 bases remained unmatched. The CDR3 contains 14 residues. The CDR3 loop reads CASSRQGVASPLHF. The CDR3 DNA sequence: TGTGCCAGCAGCAGACAGGGTGTAGCTTCACCCCTCCACTTT.

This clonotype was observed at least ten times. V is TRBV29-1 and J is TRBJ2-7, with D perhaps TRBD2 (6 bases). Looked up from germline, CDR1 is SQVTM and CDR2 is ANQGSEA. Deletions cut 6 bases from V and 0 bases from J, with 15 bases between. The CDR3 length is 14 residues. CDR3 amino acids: CSVYRDSSSYEQYF. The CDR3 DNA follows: TGCAGCGTCTATCGGGACTCAAGCTCCTACGAGCAGTACTTC.

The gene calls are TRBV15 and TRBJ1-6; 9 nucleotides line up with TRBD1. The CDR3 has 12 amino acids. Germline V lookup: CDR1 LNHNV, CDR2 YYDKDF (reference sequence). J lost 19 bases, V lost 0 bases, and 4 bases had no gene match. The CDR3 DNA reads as TGTGCCACCAGCAGAGAAGGACAGGGGAGGCACTTT. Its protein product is CATSREGQGRHF.

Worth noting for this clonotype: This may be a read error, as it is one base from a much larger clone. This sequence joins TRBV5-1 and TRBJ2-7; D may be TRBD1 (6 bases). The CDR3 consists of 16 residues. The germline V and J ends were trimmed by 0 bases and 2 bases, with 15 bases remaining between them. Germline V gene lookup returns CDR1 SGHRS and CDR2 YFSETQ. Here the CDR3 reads CASSLGTVGVTYEQYF. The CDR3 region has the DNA TGCGCCAGCAGCTTGGGGACAGTGGGGGTGACCTACGAGCAGTACTTC. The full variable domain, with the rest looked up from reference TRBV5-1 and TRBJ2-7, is KAGVTQTPRYLIKTRGQQVTLSCSPISGHRSVSWYQQTPGQGLQFLFEYFSETQRNKGNFPGRFSGRQFSNSRSEMNVSTLELGDSALYLCASSLGTVGVTYEQYFGPGTRLTVT.

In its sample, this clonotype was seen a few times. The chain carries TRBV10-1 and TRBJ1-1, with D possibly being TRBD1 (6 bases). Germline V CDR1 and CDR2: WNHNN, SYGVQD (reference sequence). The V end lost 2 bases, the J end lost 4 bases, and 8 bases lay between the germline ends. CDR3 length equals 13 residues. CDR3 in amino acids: CASSEQGSTEAFF. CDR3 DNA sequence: TGCGCCAGCAGTGAGCAGGGGTCCACTGAAGCTTTCTTT.

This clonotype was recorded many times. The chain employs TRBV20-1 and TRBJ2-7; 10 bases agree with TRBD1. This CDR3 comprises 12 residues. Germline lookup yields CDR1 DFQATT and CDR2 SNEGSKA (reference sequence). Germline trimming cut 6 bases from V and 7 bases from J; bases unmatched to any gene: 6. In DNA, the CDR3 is TGCAGTGCAGAAGACAGGGGGCGGGAGCAGTACTTC. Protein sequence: CSAEDRGREQYF.

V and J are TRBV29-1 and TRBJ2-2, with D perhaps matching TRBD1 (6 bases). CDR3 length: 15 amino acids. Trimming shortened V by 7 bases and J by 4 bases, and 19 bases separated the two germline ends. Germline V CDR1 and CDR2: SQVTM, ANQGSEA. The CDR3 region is CSALGQGTSTGELFF. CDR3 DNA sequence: TGCAGCGCGCTTGGGCAGGGGACGAGCACCGGGGAGCTGTTTTTT.

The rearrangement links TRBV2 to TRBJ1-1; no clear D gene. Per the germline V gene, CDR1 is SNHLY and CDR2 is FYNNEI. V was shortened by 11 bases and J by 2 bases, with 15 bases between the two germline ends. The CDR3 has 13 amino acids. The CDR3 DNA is TGTGCCGGTACCGCCGAATCAAACACTGAAGCTTTCTTT. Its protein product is CAGTAESNTEAFF. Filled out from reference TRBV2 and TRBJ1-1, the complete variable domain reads EPEVTQTPSHQVTQMGQEVILRCVPISNHLYFYWYRQILGQKVEFLVSFYNNEISEKSEIFDDQFSVERPDGSNFTLKIRSTKLEDSAMYFCAGTAESNTEAFFGQGTRLTVV.

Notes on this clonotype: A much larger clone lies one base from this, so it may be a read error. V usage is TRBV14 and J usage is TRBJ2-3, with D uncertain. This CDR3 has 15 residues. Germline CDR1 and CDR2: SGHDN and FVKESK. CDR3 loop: CSSSPSGANTDTQYF. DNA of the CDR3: TGTTCCAGCAGCCCCTCGGGCGCGAACACAGATACGCAGTATTTT. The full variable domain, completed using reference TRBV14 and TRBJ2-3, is EAGVTQFPSHSVIEKGQTVTLRCDPISGHDNLYWYRRVMGKEIKFLLHFVKESKQDESGMPNNRFLAERTGGTYSTLKVQPAELEDSGVYFCSSSPSGANTDTQYFGPGTRLTVL.

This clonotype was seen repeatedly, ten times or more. CDR3 nucleotides: TGCGCCAGCAGCGAAGCCCCCAAGAGCTCTGGAAACACCATATATTTT. As protein: CASSEAPKSSGNTIYF. This rearrangement joins TRBV5-1 to TRBJ1-3; D unresolved. V was cut by 4 bases and J by 0 bases, with 14 bases left in between. Germline lookup yields CDR1 SGHRS and CDR2 YFSETQ. This CDR3 spans 16 amino acids.

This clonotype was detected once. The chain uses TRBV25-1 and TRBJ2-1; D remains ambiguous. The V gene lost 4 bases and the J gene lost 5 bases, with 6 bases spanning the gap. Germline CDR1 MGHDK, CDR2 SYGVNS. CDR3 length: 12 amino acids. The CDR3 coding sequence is TGTGCCAGCAGTGTTCCGAACAATGAGCAGTTCTTC. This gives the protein CASSVPNNEQFF.

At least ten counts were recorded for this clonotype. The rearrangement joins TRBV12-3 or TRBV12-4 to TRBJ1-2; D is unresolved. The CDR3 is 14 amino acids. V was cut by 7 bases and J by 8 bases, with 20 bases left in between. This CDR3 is CASTLNLVTKGYTF. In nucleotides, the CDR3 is TGTGCCAGCACCTTAAATTTGGTGACAAAAGGCTACACCTTC.

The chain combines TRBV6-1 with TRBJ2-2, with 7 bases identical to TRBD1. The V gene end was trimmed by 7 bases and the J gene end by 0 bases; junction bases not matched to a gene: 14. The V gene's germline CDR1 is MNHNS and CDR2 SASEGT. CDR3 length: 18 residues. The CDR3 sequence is CASTRTGLPRSNTGELFF. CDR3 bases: TGTGCCAGCACTAGGACAGGCCTCCCGCGATCGAACACCGGGGAGCTGTTTTTT.